This T cell receptor beta chain emerged from a study of cytomegalovirus exposure and HLA in healthy donors. The sample holds many counts of this clone. This PCR relied on a set of 60 Vbeta primers and 13 Jbeta primers. Profiled with immunoSEQ multiplex PCR; TCRdb holds only in-frame clones, not every one. Altogether about 82,000 clones are present, about 68% being singletons, with the ten largest covering more than 20%. Germline CDR1 and CDR2: ENHRY and SYGVKD. Trimming left V 3 bases short and J 4 bases short, with 13 bases between. The length of the CDR3 is 15 residues. The chain joins TRBV10-3 to TRBJ2-1, with D maybe TRBD2 (5 bases). Sequencing was carried out using PBMCs. This receptor was obtained from a man aged 30 to 45 in good health and CMV-seropositive. CDR3 protein: CAISDSPTGYNEQFF. The CDR3 region has the DNA TGTGCCATCAGTGATAGTCCTACGGGGTACAATGAGCAGTTCTTC.